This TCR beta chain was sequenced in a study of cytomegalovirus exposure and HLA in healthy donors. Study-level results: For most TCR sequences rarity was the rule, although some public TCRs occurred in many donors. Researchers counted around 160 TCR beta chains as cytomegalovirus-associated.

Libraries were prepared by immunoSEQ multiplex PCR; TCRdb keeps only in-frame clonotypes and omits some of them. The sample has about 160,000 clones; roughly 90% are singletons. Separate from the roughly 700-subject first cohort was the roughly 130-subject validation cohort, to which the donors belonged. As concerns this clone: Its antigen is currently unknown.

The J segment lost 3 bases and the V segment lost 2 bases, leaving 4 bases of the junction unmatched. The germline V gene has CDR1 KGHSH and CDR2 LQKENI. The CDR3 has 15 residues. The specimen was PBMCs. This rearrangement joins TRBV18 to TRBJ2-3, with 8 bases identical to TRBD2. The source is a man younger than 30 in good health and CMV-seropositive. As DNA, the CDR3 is TGTGCCAGCTCACCAGGTATAGCGGGGACAGATACGCAGTATTTT. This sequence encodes CASSPGIAGTDTQYF.